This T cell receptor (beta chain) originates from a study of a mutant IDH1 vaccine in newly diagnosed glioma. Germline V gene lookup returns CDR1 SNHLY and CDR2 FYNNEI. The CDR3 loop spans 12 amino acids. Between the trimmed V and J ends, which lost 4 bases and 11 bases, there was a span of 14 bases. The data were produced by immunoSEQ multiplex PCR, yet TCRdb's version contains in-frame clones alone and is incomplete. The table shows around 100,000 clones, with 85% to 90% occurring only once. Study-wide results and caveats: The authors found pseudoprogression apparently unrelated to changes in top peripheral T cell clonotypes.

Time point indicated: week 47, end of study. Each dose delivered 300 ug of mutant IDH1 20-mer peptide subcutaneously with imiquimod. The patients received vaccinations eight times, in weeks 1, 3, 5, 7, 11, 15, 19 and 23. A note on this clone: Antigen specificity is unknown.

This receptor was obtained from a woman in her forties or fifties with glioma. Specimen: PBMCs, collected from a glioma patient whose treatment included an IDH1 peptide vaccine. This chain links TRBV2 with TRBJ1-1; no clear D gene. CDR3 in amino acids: CASSGLGSGAFF. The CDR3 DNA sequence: TGTGCCAGCAGTGGTTTGGGGAGTGGTGCTTTCTTT. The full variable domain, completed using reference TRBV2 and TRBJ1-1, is EPEVTQTPSHQVTQMGQEVILRCVPISNHLYFYWYRQILGQKVEFLVSFYNNEISEKSEIFDDQFSVERPDGSNFTLKIRSTKLEDSAMYFCASSGLGSGAFFGQGTRLTVV.